This entry lists 12 T cell receptor beta chains sequenced from one sample in a study of CD8+ T cells in alopecia areata. Extracted from the samples, RNA was reverse transcribed into cDNA to serve as the sequencing template. Assay: immunoSEQ multiplex PCR; the TCRdb copy retains only in-frame clones and omits some. The profile covers some 170,000 clones, with around three fifths appearing a single time and about 15% taken by the ten largest. The starting material was CD4+ T cells sorted from blood, obtained at week 0. Receptors originate from a human donor with alopecia areata.

Notes on this clone: Other DNA sequences in the sample encode the same CDR3. This rearrangement joins TRBV19 to TRBJ2-7; TRBD1 might be the D (5 bases). V gave up 1 base and J gave up 2 bases, with 9 bases separating them. Germline loops: CDR1 LNHDA, CDR2 SQIVND (reference sequence). This CDR3 contains 14 residues. CDR3 sequence reads: CASSIGQRTYEQYF. Written as DNA, the CDR3 is TGTGCCAGTAGTATAGGACAGAGGACCTACGAGCAGTACTTC.

This chain connects TRBV6-5 to TRBJ1-5, with D tentatively TRBD1 (5 bases). V was pared by 11 bases and J by 9 bases, with 26 bases between. Germline values: CDR1 MNHEY, CDR2 SVGAGI. The CDR3 totals 15 residues. The CDR3 here is CAEEYCGLSGGPQHF. The CDR3 coding sequence is TGTGCCGAGGAGTACTGCGGACTGTCTGGGGGGCCCCAGCATTTT.

This sequence joins TRBV5-6 and TRBJ1-2; D is unclear. The CDR3 consists of 11 residues. The germline gives CDR1 SGHDT, CDR2 YYEEEE. V was shortened by 4 bases and J by 3 bases, with 4 bases between the two germline ends. The CDR3 sequence is CASSRDYGYTF. CDR3 nucleotides: TGTGCCAGCAGCCGCGACTATGGCTACACCTTC.

This clone has only a few counts. This chain links TRBV5-1 with TRBJ2-6, with D perhaps matching TRBD1 (6 bases). V lost 4 bases and J 0 bases, leaving 17 bases between the germline ends. CDR1 and CDR2 from the germline V gene are SGHRS and YFSETQ. The CDR3 contains 18 residues. The CDR3 sequence: CASSGSTGQSSGANVLTF. DNA for the CDR3: TGCGCCAGCAGCGGATCGACAGGCCAGAGCTCTGGGGCCAACGTCCTGACTTTC.

The chain uses TRBV10-3 and TRBJ2-3, with no clear D. Germline V gives CDR1 ENHRY, CDR2 SYGVKD. Trimming took 11 bases from V and 4 from J, leaving 16 bases between them. The CDR3 covers 13 residues. The CDR3 region is CALSRVEADTQYF. In nucleotides, the CDR3 is TGTGCCCTAAGCCGCGTGGAAGCAGATACGCAGTATTTT.

This clone is a singleton in its sample. V usage is TRBV13 and J usage is TRBJ2-5; perhaps TRBD1 as D (5 bases). CDR3 length: 14 amino acids. The V gene's germline CDR1 is PRHDT and CDR2 FYEKMQ (reference sequence). V shed 7 bases and J shed 5 bases, with 17 bases lying between them. The CDR3 loop is CASTQLTAGETQYF. The CDR3 bases are TGTGCCAGCACCCAGCTTACCGCAGGGGAGACCCAGTACTTC.

This chain uses TRBV2 with TRBJ2-4; D possibly matches TRBD1 or TRBD2 (5 bases each). The CDR3 contains 12 residues. Germline V gene sequence: CDR1 SNHLY, CDR2 FYNNEI. The germline V and J ends were trimmed by 8 bases and 15 bases, with 20 bases remaining between them. CDR3: CASSGPGYIRYF. CDR3 nucleotide sequence: TGTGCCAGCTCGGGGCCAGGGTATATCCGGTACTTC.

Only a few counts were recorded for this clone. The chain is built from TRBV5-1 and TRBJ2-2; 9 bases are a match to TRBD1. The V segment lost 4 bases and the J segment 5 bases; nucleotides outside the gene matches: 12. Germline CDR1 SGHRS, CDR2 YFSETQ. This CDR3 is built from 17 residues. The CDR3 sequence is CASSAAGTGFGTGELFF. CDR3 bases: TGCGCCAGCAGCGCAGCCGGGACAGGGTTTGGGACCGGGGAGCTGTTTTTT.

The genes are TRBV2 and TRBJ1-3; possible D gene TRBD1, 5 bases. This CDR3 has 16 amino acids. CDR1 is SNHLY and CDR2 is FYNNEI in the germline V gene. Trimming took off 6 bases at V and 2 bases at J, with 17 bases between the two ends. Here the CDR3 DNA reads TGTGCCAGCAGCCCAACCGGGGCCAGCCCTGGAAACACCATATATTTT. This codes for CASSPTGASPGNTIYF.

The V call is TRBV5-6, the J call TRBJ2-7; no firm D call. The V gene's germline CDR1 is SGHDT and CDR2 YYEEEE. This CDR3 has 15 residues. Deletions cut 3 bases from V and 2 bases from J, with 15 bases between. The CDR3 here is CASSSPTTATYEQYF. In nucleotides, the CDR3 is TGTGCCAGCAGCTCCCCAACAACAGCCACCTACGAGCAGTACTTC.

The V and J genes are TRBV11-1 and TRBJ1-4, with D perhaps TRBD1 (5 bases). Looked up from germline, CDR1 is SGHAT and CDR2 is FQDESV (reference sequence). The CDR3 spans 14 residues. Trimming stripped 5 bases from V and 2 bases from J, with 9 bases between. This CDR3 is CASSAGTTNEKLFF. In nucleotides, the CDR3 is TGTGCCAGCAGCGCCGGGACTACTAATGAAAAACTGTTTTTT. The full variable domain, completed using reference TRBV11-1 and TRBJ1-4, is EAEVAQSPRYKITEKSQAVAFWCDPISGHATLYWYRQILGQGPELLVQFQDESVVDDSQLPKDRFSAERLKGVDSTLKIQPAELGDSAMYLCASSAGTTNEKLFFGSGTQLSVL.

The chain joins TRBV6-5 to TRBJ1-6; D perhaps matches TRBD1 (5 bases). Germline-derived CDR1 and CDR2 are MNHEY and SVGAGI. The CDR3 has 15 amino acids. With 2 bases removed from V and 7 bases from J, the gap between germline ends came to 12 bases. For the CDR3, the DNA is TGTGCCAGCAGTTACCCCGAGCAGGGAAATTCACCCCTCCACTTT. Translating gives CASSYPEQGNSPLHF.